The 2 T cell receptor beta chains listed next were all sequenced from one sample in a study of cytomegalovirus exposure and HLA in healthy donors. Primers included in the PCR were 60 Vbeta and 13 Jbeta primers. This table comes from immunoSEQ multiplex PCR, and its TCRdb copy is limited to in-frame clones, with some not included. The sample consists of tens of thousands of clones, 73% of them appearing once. The source material was PBMCs. The receptors derive from a man aged 50-59 years in good health and CMV-seronegative.

The rearrangement joins TRBV29-1 to TRBJ2-1, with D possibly matching TRBD2 (6 bases). Looked up from germline, CDR1 is SQVTM and CDR2 is ANQGSEA. The CDR3 spans 14 residues. V was cut by 7 bases and J by 5 bases, with 18 bases left in between. The CDR3 is CSEMRGGSNNEQFF. CDR3 in DNA: TGCAGCGAGATGAGGGGAGGCTCAAACAATGAGCAGTTCTTC.

This clone was seen once. The chain recombines TRBV7-2 with TRBJ2-1; D remains unclear. V gave up 0 bases and J gave up 2 bases, with 8 bases separating them. The CDR3 is 15 residues long. In germline, CDR1 is SGHTA, CDR2 FQGNSA. CDR3 in amino acids: CASSLAGRTYNEQFF. The CDR3 nucleotides are TGTGCCAGCAGCTTAGCTGGCAGAACCTACAATGAGCAGTTCTTC.